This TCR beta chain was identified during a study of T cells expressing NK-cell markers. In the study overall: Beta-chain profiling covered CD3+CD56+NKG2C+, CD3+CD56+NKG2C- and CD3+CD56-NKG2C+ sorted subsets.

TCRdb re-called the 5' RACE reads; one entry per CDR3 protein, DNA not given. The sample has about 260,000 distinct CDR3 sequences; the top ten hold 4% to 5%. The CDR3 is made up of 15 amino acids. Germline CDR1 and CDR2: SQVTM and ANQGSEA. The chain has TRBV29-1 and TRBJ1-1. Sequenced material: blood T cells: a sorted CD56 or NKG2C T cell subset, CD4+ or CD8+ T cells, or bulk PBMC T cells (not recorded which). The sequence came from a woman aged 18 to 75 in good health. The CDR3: CSVLMRAGMNTEAFF.